One T cell receptor (beta chain) is described in this entry. As yet, its antigen is unknown. V was shortened by 3 bases and J by 3 bases, with 11 bases between the two germline ends. This CDR3 contains 14 residues. This sample is drawn from a study of T-cell reconstitution after alpha-beta-depleted transplantation in children. It was with unique molecular identifiers that the TCRbeta library was prepared. TCRdb analysed the PCR reads with MiXCR anew, one entry per CDR3 protein. Seen here are 300,000 to 400,000 distinct CDR3 sequences, 20% to 30% observed once, and the top ten hold approximately 11%. The study, taken as a whole, reports: Several hundred rapidly expanded clones from non-depleted graft cells reportedly supplied alpha-beta T cells about two months post-transplant.

The TCR originated in a male patient younger than 18 who had a stem cell transplant for acute lymphoblastic leukemia, so the T cells may come from the graft donor. This material consisted of PBMCs, mostly from graft donor cells, taken 180 days after TCRalphabeta/CD19-depleted stem cell transplant. This chain uses TRBV12-3 or TRBV12-4 with TRBJ1-2; D is uncertain. The chain's CDR3 is CASSFNRFDYGYTF. CDR3 bases: TGTGCCAGCAGTTTTAATAGATTCGACTATGGCTACACCTTC.